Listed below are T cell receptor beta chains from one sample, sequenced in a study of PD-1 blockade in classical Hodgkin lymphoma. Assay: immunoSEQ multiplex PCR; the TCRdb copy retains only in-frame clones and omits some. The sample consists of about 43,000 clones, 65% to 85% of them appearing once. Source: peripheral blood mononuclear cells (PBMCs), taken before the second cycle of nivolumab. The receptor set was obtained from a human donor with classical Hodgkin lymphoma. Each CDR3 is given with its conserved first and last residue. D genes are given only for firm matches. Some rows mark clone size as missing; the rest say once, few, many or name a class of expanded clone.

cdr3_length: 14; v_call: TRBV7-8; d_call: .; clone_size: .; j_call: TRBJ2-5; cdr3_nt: TGTGCCAGCAGACAGGGATCGGAGAGGGAGACCCAGTACTTC; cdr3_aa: CASRQGSERETQYF
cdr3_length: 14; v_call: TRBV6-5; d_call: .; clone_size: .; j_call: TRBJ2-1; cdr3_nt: TGTGCCAGCAGTTACTCGATAATCGAGAATGAGCAGTTCTTC; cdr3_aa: CASSYSIIENEQFF
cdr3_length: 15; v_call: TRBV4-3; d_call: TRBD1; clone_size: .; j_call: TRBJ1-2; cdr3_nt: TGCGCCAGCAGCCAAGACAGGGGGCCCCAATATGGCTACACCTTC; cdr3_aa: CASSQDRGPQYGYTF
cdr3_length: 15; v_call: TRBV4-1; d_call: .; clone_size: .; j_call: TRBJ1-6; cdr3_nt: TGCGCCAGCAGCCAAGAAGCAGGGATAGGATCACCCCTCCACTTT; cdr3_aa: CASSQEAGIGSPLHF
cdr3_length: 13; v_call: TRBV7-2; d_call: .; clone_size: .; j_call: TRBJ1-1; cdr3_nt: TGTGCCAGCAGCACCAGTGTGAACACTGAAGCTTTCTTT; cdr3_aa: CASSTSVNTEAFF
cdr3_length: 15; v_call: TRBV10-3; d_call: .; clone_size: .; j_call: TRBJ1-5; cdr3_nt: TGTGCCATCAGTGAGTCTGAGGGCTTGCGGCAGCCCCAGCATTTT; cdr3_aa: CAISESEGLRQPQHF
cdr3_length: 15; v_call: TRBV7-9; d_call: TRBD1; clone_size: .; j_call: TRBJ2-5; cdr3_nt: TGTGCCAGCAGGACCGGGACAGGAGGCCAAGAGACCCAGTACTTC; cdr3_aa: CASRTGTGGQETQYF
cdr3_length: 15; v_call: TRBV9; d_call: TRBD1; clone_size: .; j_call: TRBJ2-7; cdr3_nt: TGTGCCAGCAGCACAACGGGACAGGGGGCGAGTGAGCAGTACTTC; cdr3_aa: CASSTTGQGASEQYF
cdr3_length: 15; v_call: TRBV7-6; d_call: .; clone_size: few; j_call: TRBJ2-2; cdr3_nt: TGTGCCAGCAGCTGGCCTCCAGAGTCCCCCGGGGAGCTGTTTTTT; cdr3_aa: CASSWPPESPGELFF
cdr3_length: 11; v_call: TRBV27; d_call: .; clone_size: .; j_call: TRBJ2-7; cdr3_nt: TGTGCCAGCAGTTACTCCTACGAGCAGTACTTC; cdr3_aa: CASSYSYEQYF
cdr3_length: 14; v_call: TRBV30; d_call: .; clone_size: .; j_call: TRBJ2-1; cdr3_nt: TGTGCCTGGAGTGTAGACGGCACTGACAATGAGCAGTTCTTC; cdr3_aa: CAWSVDGTDNEQFF
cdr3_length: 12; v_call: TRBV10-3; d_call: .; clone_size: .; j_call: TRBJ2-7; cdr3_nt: TGTGCCATCAGTGAGTCGGGATACGAGCAGTACTTC; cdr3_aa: CAISESGYEQYF
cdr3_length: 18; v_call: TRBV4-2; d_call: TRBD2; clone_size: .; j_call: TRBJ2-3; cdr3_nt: TGTGCCAGCAGCCCGGAGACTATAGCGGGGGCCAGCGGCGATACGCAGTATTTT; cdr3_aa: CASSPETIAGASGDTQYF
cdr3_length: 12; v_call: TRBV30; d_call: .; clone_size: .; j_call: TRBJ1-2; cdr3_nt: TGTGCCTGGAGGGCAGGGATTTATGGCTACACCTTC; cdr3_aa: CAWRAGIYGYTF
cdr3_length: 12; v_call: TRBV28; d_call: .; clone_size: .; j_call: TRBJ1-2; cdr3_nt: TGTGCCAGCAGTTTCCCCACGTATGGCTACACCTTC; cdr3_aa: CASSFPTYGYTF
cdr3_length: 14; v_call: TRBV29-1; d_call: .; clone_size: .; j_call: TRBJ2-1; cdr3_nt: TGCAGCGTTGAAACGGTCCGGGGGTACAATGAGCAGTTCTTC; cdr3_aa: CSVETVRGYNEQFF
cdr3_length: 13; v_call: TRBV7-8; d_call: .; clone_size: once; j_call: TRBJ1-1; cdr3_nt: TGTGCCAGCAGCTTAAGGGGTGGCACTGAAGCTTTCTTT; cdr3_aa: CASSLRGGTEAFF
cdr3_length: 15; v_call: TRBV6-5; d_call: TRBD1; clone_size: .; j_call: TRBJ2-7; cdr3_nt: TGTGCCAGCAGTTCCGGGACAGGGGGTTACTACGAGCAGTACTTC; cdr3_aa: CASSSGTGGYYEQYF
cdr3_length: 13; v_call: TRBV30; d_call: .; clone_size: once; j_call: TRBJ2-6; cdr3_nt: TGTGCCAGGAGTGTATTTAGGGCCAACGTCCTGACTTTC; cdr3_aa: CARSVFRANVLTF
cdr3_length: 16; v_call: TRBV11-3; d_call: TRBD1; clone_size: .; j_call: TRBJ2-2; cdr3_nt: TGTGCCAGCAGCTTGGGGGACAGAAACCACCCCGGGGAGCTGTTTTTT; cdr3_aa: CASSLGDRNHPGELFF
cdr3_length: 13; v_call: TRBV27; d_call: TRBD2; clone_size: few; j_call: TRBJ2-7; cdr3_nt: TGTGCCAGCAGTTTAGGCGGGGGGAACGAGCAGTACTTC; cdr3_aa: CASSLGGGNEQYF
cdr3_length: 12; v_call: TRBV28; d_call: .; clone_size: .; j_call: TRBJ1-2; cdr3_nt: TGTGCCAGCAGTTTTCAGGGGAGCGGCTACACCTTC; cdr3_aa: CASSFQGSGYTF
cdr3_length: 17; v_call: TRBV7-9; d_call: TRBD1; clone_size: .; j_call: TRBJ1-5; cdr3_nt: TGTGCCAGCAGCCGTTCAGGGGGGGTTGGTGACAATCAGCCCCAGCATTTT; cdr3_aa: CASSRSGGVGDNQPQHF
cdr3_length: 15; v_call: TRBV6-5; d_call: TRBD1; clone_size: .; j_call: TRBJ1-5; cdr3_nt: TGTGCCAGCAGAGAACAGGGGATCGGCAATCAGCCCCAGCATTTT; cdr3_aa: CASREQGIGNQPQHF
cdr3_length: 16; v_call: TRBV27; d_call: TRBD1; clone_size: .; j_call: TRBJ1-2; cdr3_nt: TGTGCCAGCAGGAAACCGGGACAGACAAAGACTTATGGCTACACCTTC; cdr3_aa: CASRKPGQTKTYGYTF
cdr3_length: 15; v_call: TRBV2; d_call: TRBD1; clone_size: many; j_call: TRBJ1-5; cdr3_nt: TGTGCCAGCAGCCCGGGACAGGGGTATAATCAGCCCCAGCATTTT; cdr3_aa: CASSPGQGYNQPQHF
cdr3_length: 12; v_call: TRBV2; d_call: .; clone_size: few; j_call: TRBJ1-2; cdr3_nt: TGTGCCAGCAGTGGTGAGGGGGTTGGCTACACCTTC; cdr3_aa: CASSGEGVGYTF
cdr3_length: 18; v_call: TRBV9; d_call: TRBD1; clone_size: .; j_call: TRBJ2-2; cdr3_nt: TGTGCCAGCAGCGACCACAGGGGTTCCGGTCTTAACACCGGGGAGCTGTTTTTT; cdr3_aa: CASSDHRGSGLNTGELFF
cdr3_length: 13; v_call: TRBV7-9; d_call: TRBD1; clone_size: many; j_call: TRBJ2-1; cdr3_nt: TGTGCCAGCAGCTTAGAAGGGGGCAACGAGCAGTTCTTC; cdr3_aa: CASSLEGGNEQFF
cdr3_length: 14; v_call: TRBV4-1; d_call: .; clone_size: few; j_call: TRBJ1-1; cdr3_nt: TGCGCCAGCAGCCAAGCACCCCCGGGCACTGAAGCTTTCTTT; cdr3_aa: CASSQAPPGTEAFF
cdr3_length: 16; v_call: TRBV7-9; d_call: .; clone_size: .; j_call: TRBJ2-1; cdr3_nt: TGTGCCAGCAGCCCCCCAGCGTCCAAGGGGATCGATGAGCAGTTCTTC; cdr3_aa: CASSPPASKGIDEQFF
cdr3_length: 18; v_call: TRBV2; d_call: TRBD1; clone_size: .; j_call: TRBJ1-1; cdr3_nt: TGTGCCAGCAGCGGGACGGGAGGGGGCATCTCTCGTCGGACTGAAGCTTTCTTT; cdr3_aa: CASSGTGGGISRRTEAFF
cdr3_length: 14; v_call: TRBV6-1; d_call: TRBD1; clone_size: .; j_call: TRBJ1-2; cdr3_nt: TGTGCCAGCAGTGTAACCACAGGGGGCTCTGGCTACACCTTC; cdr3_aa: CASSVTTGGSGYTF
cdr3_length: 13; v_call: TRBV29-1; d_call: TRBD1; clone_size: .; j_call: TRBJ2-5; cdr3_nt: TGCAGCGTTCCAAACAGGGGGCAGGAGACCCAGTACTTC; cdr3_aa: CSVPNRGQETQYF
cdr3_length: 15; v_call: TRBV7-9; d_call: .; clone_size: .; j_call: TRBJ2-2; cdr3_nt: TGTGCCAGCAGCTTAATGAGCAGTCTGCGCGGGGAGCTGTTTTTT; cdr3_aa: CASSLMSSLRGELFF
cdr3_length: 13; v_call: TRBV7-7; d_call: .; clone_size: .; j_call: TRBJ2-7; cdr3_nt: TGTGCTAGCAGCTCCGGACCAACCTACGAGCAGTACTTC; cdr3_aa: CASSSGPTYEQYF
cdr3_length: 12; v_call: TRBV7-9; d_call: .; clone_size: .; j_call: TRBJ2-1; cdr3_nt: TGTGCCAGCAGCTCTCAGCGGAATGAGCAGTTCTTC; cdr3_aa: CASSSQRNEQFF
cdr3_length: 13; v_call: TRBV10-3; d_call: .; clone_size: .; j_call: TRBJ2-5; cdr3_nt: TGTGCCATAAGCCGGGACTTACAAGAGACCCAGTACTTC; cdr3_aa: CAISRDLQETQYF
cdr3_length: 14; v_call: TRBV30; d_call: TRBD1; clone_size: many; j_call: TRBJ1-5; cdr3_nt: TGTGCCTGGTCTCCCGGGACAGGGGACCAGCCCCAGCATTTT; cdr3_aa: CAWSPGTGDQPQHF
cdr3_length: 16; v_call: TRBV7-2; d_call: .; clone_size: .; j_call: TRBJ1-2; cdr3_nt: TGTGCCATACGCCATTATATAGGGGCGGACAGCTATGGCTACACCTTC; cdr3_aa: CAIRHYIGADSYGYTF
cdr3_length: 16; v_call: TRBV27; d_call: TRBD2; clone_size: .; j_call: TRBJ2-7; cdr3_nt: TGTGCCAGCAGCTACCAACCGAGCGGGAAGCCCCACGAGCAGTACTTC; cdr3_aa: CASSYQPSGKPHEQYF
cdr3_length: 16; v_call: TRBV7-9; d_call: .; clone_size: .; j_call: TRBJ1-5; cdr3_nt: TGTGCCAGCAGCTTAGAGGCGGGAATCGGGGGTCAGCCCCAGCATTTT; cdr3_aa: CASSLEAGIGGQPQHF
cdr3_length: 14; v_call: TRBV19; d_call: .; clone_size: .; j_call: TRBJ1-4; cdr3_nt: TGTGCCAGTAGCCTCGGAGTGACACCGGAAAAACTGTTTTTT; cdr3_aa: CASSLGVTPEKLFF
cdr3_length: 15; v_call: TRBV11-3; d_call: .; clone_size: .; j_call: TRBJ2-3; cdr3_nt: TGTGCCAGCAGCTTAACGGGGCAATCGGGGGATACGCAGTATTTT; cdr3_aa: CASSLTGQSGDTQYF
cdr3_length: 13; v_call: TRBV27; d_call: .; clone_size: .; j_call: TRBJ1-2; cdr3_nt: TGTGCCAGCAGTTTTACCGCTAACTATGGCTACACCTTC; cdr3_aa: CASSFTANYGYTF
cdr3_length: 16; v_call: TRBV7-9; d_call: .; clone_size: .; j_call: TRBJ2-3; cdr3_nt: TGTGCCAGCAGCTTAGGGATAGCGGTCCTCACAGATACGCAGTATTTT; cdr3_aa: CASSLGIAVLTDTQYF
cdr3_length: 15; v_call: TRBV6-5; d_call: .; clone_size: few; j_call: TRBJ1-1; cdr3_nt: TGTGCCAGCAGTTACTCAGGGGCTGGGAACACTGAAGCTTTCTTT; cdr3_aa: CASSYSGAGNTEAFF